The 22 T cell receptor beta chains below all came from one sample that was sequenced in a study of T cells in Graves' hyperthyroidism and ophthalmopathy. Regions amplified from RNA transcripts were the TCR beta CDR3 regions. An initial round of RT-PCR targeting the TCR CDR3 relied on the HTBI primer set. In TCRdb, the multiplex PCR reads were re-called with MiXCR into one record per CDR3 protein. The sample carries hundreds of thousands of distinct CDR3 sequences, 20% recorded once. Sequenced sample: blood. The receptors stem from a man aged 35-49 years with Graves' ophthalmopathy.

This clonotype was detected a few times. The chain links TRBV6-1 to TRBJ1-2; D not resolved. With 6 bases removed from V and 8 bases from J, the gap between germline ends came to 10 bases. The germline gives CDR1 MNHNS, CDR2 SASEGT. The CDR3 runs 11 residues. CDR3 amino acids: CASSTAPGYTF. The CDR3 DNA sequence: TGTGCCAGCAGCACGGCCCCAGGCTACACCTTC.

This clonotype has just one count. CDR3 sequence reads: CASSYSTSAGSSYNSPLHF. CDR3 bases: TGTGCCAGCAGTTACTCGACAAGCGCAGGGAGCTCCTATAATTCACCCCTCCACTTT. The rearrangement uses TRBV6-6 and TRBJ1-6, with D possibly TRBD1 on 5 matching bases. Between the trimmed V and J ends, which lost 0 bases and 0 bases, there was a span of 15 bases. The CDR3 is made up of 19 amino acids. Looked up from germline, CDR1 is MNHNY and CDR2 is SVGAGI (reference sequence).

This clonotype occurred many times. This chain's CDR3 is CSASHRVSYEQYF. As DNA, the CDR3 is TGCAGTGCTAGTCACAGGGTGTCCTACGAGCAGTACTTC. The chain is built from TRBV20-1 and TRBJ2-7, with a weak D call TRBD1 (6 bases). V lost 3 bases to trimming and J lost 1 base, with 10 bases between them. Germline V gene data show CDR1 as DFQATT and CDR2 as SNEGSKA (reference sequence). The CDR3 length is 13 residues.

This clonotype has a handful of counts. The gene calls are TRBV27 and TRBJ2-6; no firm D call. Trimming shortened V by 3 bases and J by 4 bases, and 22 bases separated the two germline ends. The germline V gene has CDR1 MNHEY and CDR2 SMNVEV (reference sequence). The length of the CDR3 is 19 residues. CDR3 sequence: CASSLVGLGRNVGANVLTF. The CDR3, as DNA: TGTGCCAGCAGTTTGGTCGGATTGGGTCGGAACGTAGGGGCCAACGTCCTGACTTTC.

The rearrangement joins TRBV19 to TRBJ1-5; D is ambiguous. Germline CDR1 and CDR2: LNHDA and SQIVND (reference sequence). Trimming took 4 bases from V and 0 from J, leaving 7 bases between them. The CDR3 has 14 amino acids. The CDR3 bases are TGTGCCAGTAGTAGAGCCCTTAGCAATCAGCCCCAGCATTTT. Its protein is CASSRALSNQPQHF.

This clonotype was seen a handful of times. The chain uses TRBV20-1 and TRBJ2-2; 7 bases are shared with TRBD2. Looked up from germline, CDR1 is DFQATT and CDR2 is SNEGSKA (reference sequence). This CDR3 region has 15 residues. Trimming took 6 bases from V and 4 from J; bases not matched to a gene: 11. The CDR3 coding sequence is TGCAGTGCCCCGGGTGCGGGACTACGCACCGGGGAGCTGTTTTTT. It translates to CSAPGAGLRTGELFF.

V is TRBV20-1 and J is TRBJ1-6, with 9 nucleotides matching TRBD1. The CDR3 runs 15 residues. CDR1 and CDR2 (germline): DFQATT, SNEGSKA (reference sequence). Germline trimming cut 6 bases from V and 0 bases from J; bases unmatched to any gene: 3. Here the CDR3 DNA reads TGCAGTGCGGAGGGACAGGGCTCCTATAATTCACCCCTCCACTTT. Amino acid sequence: CSAEGQGSYNSPLHF.

The chain recombines TRBV19 with TRBJ1-5, with a weak D call TRBD1 (6 bases). The V gene lost 3 bases and the J gene lost 5 bases, with 14 bases spanning the gap. The CDR3 covers 15 residues. CDR1 and CDR2 (germline): LNHDA, SQIVND (reference sequence). The CDR3: CASSIEIGGHQPQHF. CDR3 DNA sequence: TGTGCCAGTAGTATTGAGATCGGGGGGCATCAGCCCCAGCATTTT.

This sequence joins TRBV19 and TRBJ1-1; D gene ambiguous. Trimming took 4 bases from V and 4 from J, leaving 10 bases between them. Per the germline V gene, CDR1 is LNHDA and CDR2 is SQIVND (reference sequence). CDR3 size: 13 residues. The CDR3 nucleotides read TGTGCCAGTAGTAGGCAGGCGCCCACTGAAGCTTTCTTT. As protein: CASSRQAPTEAFF.

Here the CDR3 DNA reads TGTGCCAGCAGCCAACGATCTTATCGCGGAACTGAAGCTTTCTTT. This gives the protein CASSQRSYRGTEAFF. This sequence joins TRBV14 and TRBJ1-1, with D unclear. The CDR3 covers 15 residues. Germline loops: CDR1 SGHDN, CDR2 FVKESK. V was trimmed by 2 bases and J by 5 bases, leaving 15 bases between them.

This clonotype occurred a few times. This rearrangement joins TRBV6-1 to TRBJ2-7, with a possible D match to TRBD2 (6 bases). Germline V gives CDR1 MNHNS, CDR2 SASEGT. The CDR3 has 12 residues. V gave up 8 bases and J gave up 4 bases, with 12 bases separating them. The CDR3 DNA reads as TGTGCCAGCCGCGCGGGATATTACGAGCAGTACTTC. Translation: CASRAGYYEQYF.

This clonotype was observed a few times. The CDR3 nucleotides are TGTGCCAGCAAGATGGGACAGGTGAGAAACACTGAAGCTTTCTTT. This encodes CASKMGQVRNTEAFF. The V call is TRBV5-8, the J call TRBJ1-1, with 8 nucleotides matching TRBD1. The junction had 9 bases not matched to a gene; V was cut back by 6 bases and J by 2 bases. The germline CDR1 and CDR2 sequences are SGHTS and YDEGEE. CDR3 length: 15 amino acids.

The genes are TRBV24-1 and TRBJ2-5, with 7 bases fitting TRBD2. V was clipped by 0 bases and J by 4 bases; unmatched bases: 7. The CDR3 totals 16 residues. Looked up from germline, CDR1 is KGHDR and CDR2 is SFDVKD. The CDR3 DNA is TGTGCCACCAGTGATTTGAGGCCCTCGGGGGGAGAGACCCAGTACTTC. It specifies CATSDLRPSGGETQYF.

This clonotype was seen many times. V gene TRBV29-1 combines with J gene TRBJ2-1, with TRBD2 matching over 15 bases. The V segment lost 7 bases and the J segment 7 bases; nucleotides outside the gene matches: 5. From germline, CDR1 is SQVTM and CDR2 ANQGSEA. The CDR3 is 14 amino acids. CDR3: CSGRGLAGGNEQFF. Written as DNA, the CDR3 is TGCAGCGGTAGGGGACTAGCGGGAGGAAATGAGCAGTTCTTC.

The table lists this clonotype with many counts. The rearrangement links TRBV18 to TRBJ1-1, with 7 bases lining up with TRBD1. The CDR3 spans 15 residues. The germline V gene has CDR1 KGHSH and CDR2 LQKENI. Trimming at V came to 8 bases and at J to 0 bases, leaving 9 bases not matched to a gene. This CDR3 reads CASSQGQTLNTEAFF. The CDR3 DNA reads TGTGCCAGCAGCCAGGGACAGACGTTGAACACTGAAGCTTTCTTT.

This clonotype was picked up a small number of times. V gene TRBV9 combines with J gene TRBJ2-3, with no clear D. CDR1 is SGDLS, CDR2 YYNGEE, per germline. V shed 3 bases and J shed 4 bases, with 9 bases lying between them. The CDR3 sequence is 13 residues long. CDR3 amino acids: CASSARTADTQYF. The CDR3, as DNA: TGTGCCAGCAGCGCACGGACCGCAGATACGCAGTATTTT.

This clonotype has ten or more counts. This chain joins TRBV28 and TRBJ2-3; D tentatively reads TRBD1 or TRBD2 (5 bases each). Germline CDR1 is MDHEN and CDR2 is SYDVKM. The V end lost 8 bases, the J end lost 0 bases, and 12 bases lay between the germline ends. This CDR3 has 14 amino acids. This chain's CDR3 is CASRRGTSTDTQYF. CDR3 DNA sequence: TGTGCCAGCCGTCGGGGCACTAGCACAGATACGCAGTATTTT. The full variable domain, in which reference TRBV28 and TRBJ2-3 provide the parts outside the CDR3, is DVKVTQSSRYLVKRTGEKVFLECVQDMDHENMFWYRQDPGLGLRLIYFSYDVKMKEKGDIPEGYSVSREKKERFSLILESASTNQTSMYLCASRRGTSTDTQYFGPGTRLTVL.

Note on this clonotype: A much bigger clone sits one base away, suggesting this may be a read error. V and J are TRBV12-5 and TRBJ1-5, with 7 bases aligning to TRBD1. The V segment lost 0 bases and the J segment 6 bases; nucleotides outside the gene matches: 2. CDR3 size: 14 residues. Germline CDR1 is LGHNT and CDR2 is FRNRAP. Written as DNA, the CDR3 is TGTGCTAGTGGTTTGGTGCCAGGGGGTCAGCCCCAGCATTTT. This sequence encodes CASGLVPGGQPQHF.

The rearrangement links TRBV5-1 to TRBJ1-1; D is unresolved. The CDR3 consists of 15 residues. The V and J ends lost 4 bases and 1 base respectively, with 14 bases between them. Germline lookup yields CDR1 SGHRS and CDR2 YFSETQ. Here the CDR3 reads CASSTPDGPNTEAFF. Here the CDR3 DNA reads TGCGCCAGCAGCACCCCGGACGGGCCGAACACTGAAGCTTTCTTT.

This clonotype was found many times. The chain combines TRBV5-5 with TRBJ2-3, with D uncertain. V was pared by 1 base and J by 1 base, with 7 bases between. This CDR3 contains 14 residues. CDR1 and CDR2 from the germline V gene are SGHKS and YYEKEE (reference sequence). Written as DNA, the CDR3 is TGTGCCAGCAGCTTGTGGGGTGGCACAGATACGCAGTATTTT. It is translated as CASSLWGGTDTQYF.

As for this clonotype: A much larger clone differs by one base, so this may be a read error. The V call is TRBV2, the J call TRBJ1-2, with 9 bases lining up with TRBD1. Germline V CDR1 and CDR2: SNHLY, FYNNEI. The CDR3 extends over 12 amino acids. The junction had 5 bases not matched to a gene; V was cut back by 8 bases and J by 7 bases. The CDR3 reads CASGGQGVGYTF. In nucleotides, the CDR3 is TGTGCCAGCGGGGGACAGGGTGTTGGCTACACCTTC.

The genes are TRBV6-2 or TRBV6-3 and TRBJ2-2; TRBD1 matches at 8 bases. CDR3 length equals 17 residues. V lost 0 bases and J lost 2; bases outside the gene matches: 5. The V gene's germline CDR1 is MNHEY and CDR2 SVGEGT. CDR3 sequence (DNA): TGTGCCAGCAGTTACTCGTTCCAGGGGGCCAACACCGGGGAGCTGTTTTTT. It is translated as CASSYSFQGANTGELFF.